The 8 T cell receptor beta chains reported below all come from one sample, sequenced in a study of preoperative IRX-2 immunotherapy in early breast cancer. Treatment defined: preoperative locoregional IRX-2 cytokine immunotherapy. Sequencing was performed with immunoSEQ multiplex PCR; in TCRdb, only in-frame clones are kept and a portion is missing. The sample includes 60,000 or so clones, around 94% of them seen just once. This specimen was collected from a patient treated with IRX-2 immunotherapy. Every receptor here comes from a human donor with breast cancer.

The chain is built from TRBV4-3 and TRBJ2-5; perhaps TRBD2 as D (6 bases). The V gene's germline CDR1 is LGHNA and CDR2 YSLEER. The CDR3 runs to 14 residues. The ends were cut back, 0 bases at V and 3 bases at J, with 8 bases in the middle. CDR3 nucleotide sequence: TGCGCCAGCAGCCAAGATGGGGAGGAAGAGACCCAGTACTTC. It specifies CASSQDGEEETQYF.

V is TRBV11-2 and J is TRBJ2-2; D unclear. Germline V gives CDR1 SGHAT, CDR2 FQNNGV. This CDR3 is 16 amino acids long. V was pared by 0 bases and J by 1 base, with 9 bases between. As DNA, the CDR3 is TGTGCCAGCAGCTTAGATAACATGCTGAACACCGGGGAGCTGTTTTTT. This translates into CASSLDNMLNTGELFF.

CDR3 DNA: TGTGCCAGCAGCTTATATGGCATGTTGAACACTGAAGCTTTCTTT. Amino acid sequence: CASSLYGMLNTEAFF. The rearrangement uses TRBV7-2 and TRBJ1-1, with D uncertain. CDR3 length: 15 residues. CDR1 and CDR2 from the germline V gene are SGHTA and FQGNSA. Trimming took off 2 bases at V and 0 bases at J, with 10 bases between the two ends.

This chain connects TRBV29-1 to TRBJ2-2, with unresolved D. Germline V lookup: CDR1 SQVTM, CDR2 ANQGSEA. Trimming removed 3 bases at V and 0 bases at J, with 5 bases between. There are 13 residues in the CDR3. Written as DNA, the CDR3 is TGCAGCGTTGATCGAGCGAACACCGGGGAGCTGTTTTTT. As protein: CSVDRANTGELFF.

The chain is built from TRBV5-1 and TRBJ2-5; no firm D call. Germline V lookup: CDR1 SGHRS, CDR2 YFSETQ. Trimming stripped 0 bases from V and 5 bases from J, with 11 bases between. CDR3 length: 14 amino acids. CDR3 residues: CASSLEAIQETQYF. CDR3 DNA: TGCGCCAGCAGCTTGGAAGCCATTCAGGAGACCCAGTACTTC.

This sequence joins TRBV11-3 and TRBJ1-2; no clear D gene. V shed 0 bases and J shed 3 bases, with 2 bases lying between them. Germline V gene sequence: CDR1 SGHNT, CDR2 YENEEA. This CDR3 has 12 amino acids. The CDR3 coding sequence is TGTGCCAGCAGCTTAGATCACTATGGCTACACCTTC. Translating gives CASSLDHYGYTF.

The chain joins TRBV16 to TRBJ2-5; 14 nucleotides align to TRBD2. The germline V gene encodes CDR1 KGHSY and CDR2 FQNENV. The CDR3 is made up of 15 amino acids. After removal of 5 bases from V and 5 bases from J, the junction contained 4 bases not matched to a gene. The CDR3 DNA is TGTGCCAGCAGCTGGGGACTAGCGGGAGAGGAGACCCAGTACTTC. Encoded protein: CASSWGLAGEETQYF.

The CDR3 protein is CASSGGFAGELFF. The CDR3 DNA is TGTGCCAGCAGCGGGGGGTTCGCCGGGGAGCTGTTTTTT. This rearrangement joins TRBV27 to TRBJ2-2, with 7 bases that match TRBD2. The V gene end was trimmed by 6 bases and the J gene end by 6 bases; junction bases not matched to a gene: 4. Germline CDR1 is MNHEY and CDR2 is SMNVEV (reference sequence). The length of the CDR3 is 13 residues.